This T cell receptor (beta chain) was retrieved from a study of Ad26.COV2.S vaccination and SARS-CoV-2 variants (dated by TCRdb to about 2021). Background for the entire study: Vaccine-arm donors came from COV1001, a multicentre, randomized, double-blind, placebo-controlled phase I-IIa trial of Ad26.COV2.S in healthy adults. TCRbeta repertoire sequencing served as the tool for gauging how specific and how broad the SARS-CoV-2-reactive T cell receptors were following Ad26.COV2.S vaccination. Ad26.COV2.S was administered intramuscularly at a dose of 5x10^10 or 1x10^11 viral particles, either as one shot or as two shots given 56 days apart. Participants in the trial were split at random into five groups of five each, receiving low-dose or high-dose Ad26.COV2.S once or twice, or else placebo on both occasions. Throughout the experiments and outcome assessment, investigators stayed blinded to trial group allocation. The TCR-sequenced set comprised approximately 32 samples: 19 Ad26.COV2.S vaccine recipients, 5 placebo recipients and 8 SARS-CoV-2 convalescent individuals. Study-wide conclusions, independent of this receptor: Vaccine and placebo recipients had comparable non-spike TCR breadth, which fits with the vaccine containing only spike. Spike-specific TCR breadth was higher in Ad26.COV2.S recipients than in placebo recipients (P = 0.0014). The study was not powered for comparison of responses between vaccine doses or regimens. Substantial breadth of spike-specific CD8+ and CD4+ T cell responses was reported after vaccination. The authors noted that total T cell responses may have been underestimated by the TCR breadth and depth analyses.

The CDR3 runs 12 amino acids, cysteine and phenylalanine included. Only the CDR3 DNA stays, 36 bases, in frame from base 1. CDR1 and CDR2, looked up from the germline V gene, are SGHDT and YYEEEE. Deletion took 4 bases off V and 4 bases off J, with a span of 5 bases between the germline ends. In the paper's terms, the treatment or condition label means: some 20 received Ad26.COV2.S at low or high dose, single or two shots; roughly five received placebo; per-sample allocation not given. For vaccine and placebo recipients, repertoires were sequenced using samples collected on day 63 after the first injection. Cohort 1b enrolled roughly 25 adults aged 18-55 years at a single site in Boston, USA, between 29 July and 7 August 2020. Ad26.COV2.S was a replication-incompetent adenovirus type 26 vector that expressed a prefusion-stabilized SARS-CoV-2 spike protein derived from the original Wuhan strain. The immunoSEQ Assay was the method used to sequence TCRbeta CDR3 regions. After extraction, genomic DNA underwent amplification by bias-controlled multiplex PCR, followed by high-throughput sequencing. The published analysis was carried out like this. Collapsing and filtering of sequences were performed to quantify the absolute abundance of each unique TCRbeta CDR3 region. T cell fraction was estimated by normalizing TCRbeta template counts to usable DNA, which was measured by amplifying reference genes present in all nucleated cells. Repertoire TCRs were annotated as SARS-CoV-2-specific when V gene, CDR3 amino acid sequence and J gene were exactly matched to a known reactive TCR set. The reference SARS-CoV-2 TCR set came from MIRA and was filtered for enrichment in COVID-19-positive ImmuneCODE repertoires, removing public or cross-reactive TCRs. Drawing on the MIRA antigens, annotated TCRs were analysed further at the level of specific ORF or position within ORF. Breadth was defined as annotated unique rearrangements over total unique productive rearrangements; depth was the summed frequency of those rearrangements. Two-sided Wilcoxon rank-sum tests were applied when comparing TCR breadth between groups. TCRdb carries this immuneACCESS record with in-frame sequences only. Its versions omit some clonotypes, under half of them owing to an unresolved V gene in the studies checked, with the rest unexplained. The V and J calls and clone size were taken over from that table, and D and trimming were inferred from the DNA. The sample table lists about 400,000 clones, around four fifths of them with a count of one. The ten most abundant clones make up around 7% of the sample.

Details on this clone: No cognate antigen has been identified for it. Per-base qualities were not stored, and no clone one base away is much larger.

The material was peripheral blood, obtained in a trial of Ad26.COV2.S vaccine versus placebo. The sequence was collected from a person aged 18-65 years who received the Ad26.COV2.S COVID-19 vaccine or a placebo. The chain employs TRBV5-6 and TRBJ1-4; no D gene call is confident. The CDR3 corresponds to CASSGINEKLFF. The DNA is as follows: TGTGCCAGCAGCGGGATTAATGAAAAACTGTTTTTT.